The 8 T cell receptor beta chains listed next were all sequenced from one sample in a study of blood T cell repertoires in COVID-19. Sequencing used immunoSEQ multiplex PCR; TCRdb keeps in-frame clones, though not all of them. The sample contains tens of thousands of clones, approximately 90% of which appear only once. The sample consisted of peripheral blood. The receptors were gathered from an elderly woman with active COVID-19.

The chain combines TRBV11-2 with TRBJ2-7; D unclear. V was clipped by 5 bases and J by 6 bases, with 23 bases between them. Germline CDR1 and CDR2: SGHAT and FQNNGV. There are 16 residues in the CDR3. The CDR3: CASSPDFGSPLGEQYF. The CDR3 DNA follows: TGTGCCAGCAGCCCTGACTTCGGCTCCCCATTGGGCGAGCAGTACTTC.

Here the CDR3 reads CASSPGDRRTEQFF. The CDR3 nucleotides are TGTGCCAGCAGCCCGGGGGACAGGCGAACTGAGCAGTTCTTC. The chain combines TRBV7-3 with TRBJ2-1, with TRBD1 matching 8 bases. J was trimmed by 9 bases and V by 5 bases; bases with no gene match: 9. CDR1 is SGHTA and CDR2 is FQGTGA in the germline V gene. The CDR3 spans 14 residues.

V gene TRBV11-2 combines with J gene TRBJ2-2, with TRBD2 identical over 7 bases. The CDR3 contains 16 residues. Germline V CDR1 and CDR2: SGHAT, FQNNGV. The junction had 9 bases not matched to a gene; V was cut back by 2 bases and J by 6 bases. CDR3 residues: CASSLNPTTSAGELFF. The CDR3 DNA reads as TGTGCCAGCAGCTTAAACCCCACCACTAGCGCCGGGGAGCTGTTTTTT.

This sequence joins TRBV25-1 and TRBJ2-1; TRBD2 aligns across 10 bases. The CDR3 runs to 13 residues. The V gene end was trimmed by 8 bases and the J gene end by 6 bases; junction bases not matched to a gene: 4. CDR1 and CDR2 from the germline V gene are MGHDK and SYGVNS. CDR3 nucleotides: TGTGCCAGCGGGGGACTAGCGTCCAATGAGCAGTTCTTC. This codes for CASGGLASNEQFF.

The V call is TRBV5-4, the J call TRBJ2-3; 11 nucleotides line up with TRBD2. V trimming: 3 bases; J trimming: 1 base; junction bases outside the gene matches: 7. The CDR3 is made up of 17 amino acids. Germline V gene data show CDR1 as SGHNT and CDR2 as YYREEE (reference sequence). CDR3 in amino acids: CASSYTPGLAGTDTQYF. CDR3 nucleotide sequence: TGTGCCAGCAGCTACACACCGGGACTAGCGGGCACAGATACGCAGTATTTT.

Comment on this clone: Distinct nucleotide sequences in the sample also encode this CDR3. This chain connects TRBV28 to TRBJ2-5, with D unclear. Germline lookup yields CDR1 MDHEN and CDR2 SYDVKM. The V gene lost 5 bases and the J gene lost 1 base, with 5 bases spanning the gap. The CDR3 spans 12 residues. The CDR3 loop reads CASSPGQETQYF. CDR3 DNA: TGTGCCAGCAGTCCCGGCCAAGAGACCCAGTACTTC.

The rearrangement uses TRBV3-1 (or the pseudogene TRBV3-2) and TRBJ2-3, with 11 nucleotides matching TRBD2. CDR3 length: 17 residues. With 5 bases clipped from V and 1 base from J, the junction kept 8 bases outside the gene matches. The germline gives CDR1 LGHDT, CDR2 YNNKEL (reference sequence). The CDR3 sequence: CASSLPGTSGRTDTQYF. CDR3 coding DNA: TGTGCCAGCAGCTTGCCCGGGACTAGCGGTCGCACAGATACGCAGTATTTT.

This chain connects TRBV3-1 (or the pseudogene TRBV3-2) to TRBJ1-5; no clear D. This CDR3 has 18 residues. V was clipped by 1 base and J by 4 bases, with 20 bases between them. Germline V lookup: CDR1 LGHDT, CDR2 YNNKEL (reference sequence). The CDR3 is CASSQVGSTSLRNQPQHF. DNA of the CDR3: TGTGCCAGCAGCCAAGTCGGAAGTACCTCCTTGAGGAATCAGCCCCAGCATTTT.